The TCR beta chain under discussion was sequenced for a study of cytomegalovirus exposure and HLA in healthy donors. Study-level results: Later on, analysis showed that most CMV-associated TCR beta chains appeared to be HLA-restricted. Some public TCRs appeared in many individuals, while most sequences were rare.

This clone was seen more than once but under ten times. Its target is unknown. Researchers ran the PCR with 60 Vbeta and 13 Jbeta primers. The authors' processing: In a later analysis, around 12 million of approximately 80 million unique beta chains occurred in at least two donors. Here immunoSEQ multiplex PCR was the method, and the copy in TCRdb shows in-frame clones only, minus some. D and trimming come from the DNA, and the V and J calls and clone size come from that table. The sample lists some 110,000 clones; 9% to 10% were seen once. Nominally healthy donors were sampled, though unrecorded immune exposures were likely. This CDR3 comprises 17 residues. Per the germline V gene, CDR1 is GTSNPN and CDR2 is SVGIG (reference sequence).

The chain has TRBV30 and TRBJ2-5, with 11 bases matching TRBD2. The end of the DNA is better explained by TRBJ2-7, so the J call may be wrong. Sequenced material: PBMCs. This sequence originates from a man aged 25-45 years in good health and CMV-seronegative. The CDR3 sequence is CAWSVYLIAGGPYEQYF. The CDR3 DNA sequence: TGTGCCTGGAGTGTATATTTGATAGCGGGGGGGCCCTACGAGCAGTACTTC.